The T cell receptor (beta chain) under discussion was sequenced for a study of technical replicates of blood from a few donors. Some clones are missing from TCRdb's copy, which holds only in-frame ones; the method was immunoSEQ multiplex PCR. The table records 58,000 or so clones, more than 75% of them present only once. Unmatched junction bases numbered 4, after V lost 1 base and J lost 5 bases. The CDR3 consists of 14 residues. Looked up from germline, CDR1 is LNHNV and CDR2 is YYDKDF (reference sequence). The chain uses TRBV15 and TRBJ2-5; 7 nucleotides align to TRBD1. The sequencing sample was made of PBMCs. The sequence was obtained from a human donor in good health. Some clones in this sample may be carry-over from other donors' samples. DNA of the CDR3: TGTGCCACCAGCAGAGGACAGGGTGCGGAGACCCAGTACTTC. Translating it yields CATSRGQGAETQYF.